Listed below are T cell receptor beta chains from one sample, sequenced in a study of OX40 agonist ivuxolimab in advanced cancers. Here immunoSEQ multiplex PCR was the method, and the copy in TCRdb shows in-frame clones only, minus some. The profile shows tens of thousands of clones, about nine tenths of them singletons. Sequences were derived from CD4+ or CD8+ T cells sorted from blood, sampled in a trial of the OX40 agonist ivuxolimab. Receptor source: an adult with an advanced solid tumor such as melanoma, head and neck, liver or kidney cancer. Each CDR3 is given with its conserved first and last residue. D genes are given only for firm matches. Not every row has a clone size; where given, it reads once, few, many or a size class.

size | J | D | V | DNA | CDR3
few | TRBJ1-1 | . | TRBV9 | TGTGCCAGCAGCAGTGGGTACACTGAAGCTTTCTTT | CASSSGYTEAFF
. | TRBJ1-1 | TRBD1 | TRBV10-3 | TGTGCCACCATACCCCGACAGGGAAGGGAGAACACTGAAGCTTTCTTT | CATIPRQGRENTEAFF
. | TRBJ1-2 | TRBD1 | TRBV11-2 | TGTGCCAGCAGCTCGAGACCCGGGACAGGGATTGAGGATGGCTACACCTTC | CASSSRPGTGIEDGYTF
. | TRBJ1-2 | . | TRBV19 | TGTGCCTCCCCAGCGGAACACTATGGCTACACCTTC | CASPAEHYGYTF
. | TRBJ2-1 | TRBD2 | TRBV7-3 | TGTGCCAGCAGTCGGGGGACTAGCGGGGCCGATGAGCAGTTCTTC | CASSRGTSGADEQFF
once | TRBJ1-1 | . | TRBV11-2 | TGTGCCAGCAGCTCCGATCCAGAGGAGAACACTGAAGCTTTCTTT | CASSSDPEENTEAFF
. | TRBJ1-1 | . | TRBV4-1 | TGCGCCAGCAGCCCCCTGGGGGGTACTGAAGCTTTCTTT | CASSPLGGTEAFF
once | TRBJ1-1 | TRBD1 | TRBV6-1 | TGTGCCAGCAGTCTTGGACAGGGTCACACTGAAGCTTTCTTT | CASSLGQGHTEAFF
. | TRBJ1-2 | . | TRBV29-1 | TGCAGCGTTGGTGGGGGGCTGTACTATGGCTACACCTTC | CSVGGGLYYGYTF
. | TRBJ2-2 | TRBD2 | TRBV14 | TGTGCCAGCAGCCAGCTCTTAGCGGGGGGGCACACCGGGGAGCTGTTTTTT | CASSQLLAGGHTGELFF
. | TRBJ2-3 | TRBD2 | TRBV19 | TGTGCCAGTAGCCAACTAGCGGAGAGCACAGATACGCAGTATTTT | CASSQLAESTDTQYF